One and the same sample provided the 29 T cell receptor beta chains below, sequenced in a study of monozygotic twins with inflammatory bowel disease. TCRdb reprocessed the 5' RACE reads; each CDR3 protein has one entry and no DNA is given. In all, the sample yields some 170,000 distinct CDR3 sequences. Sequencing was carried out using blood. These receptors came from a human donor with ulcerative colitis or Crohn's disease, or a healthy co-twin of an affected twin (not recorded which).

V usage is TRBV20-1 and J usage is TRBJ2-7; checking the TCRdb D call of TRBD1 is not possible without DNA. Germline V CDR1 and CDR2: DFQATT, SNEGSKA (reference sequence). The length of the CDR3 is 14 residues. The CDR3 protein is CSAHYRGRADEQYF.

The rearrangement uses TRBV5-1 and TRBJ1-4; lacking DNA, the TRBD1 call made by TCRdb goes unchecked. The CDR3 runs 15 residues. Germline assignment: CDR1 SGHRS and CDR2 YFSETQ. The CDR3 region is CASSFSGTANEKLFF.

The chain combines TRBV4-2 with TRBJ1-4; the D gene TCRdb calls, TRBD1, cannot be checked with no DNA. CDR1 and CDR2 (germline): LGHNA, YNFKEQ. CDR3 length: 16 residues. This CDR3 is CAGCQDHGTENEKLFF.

This chain connects TRBV12-3 or TRBV12-4 to TRBJ1-2. The CDR3 runs 12 residues. The chain's CDR3 is CANSFGLYGYTF.

The CDR3 here is CAIPAGCSYEQYF. The chain has TRBV27 and TRBJ2-7; TCRdb picks TRBD2, but there is no DNA to check that call. Germline assignment: CDR1 MNHEY and CDR2 SMNVEV (reference sequence). The CDR3 extends over 13 amino acids.

J is TRBJ1-2 and V is TRBV12-3 or TRBV12-4; as DNA is missing, the TRBD1 call by TCRdb cannot be tested. The CDR3 runs to 12 residues. The CDR3 spells CASGVPQAAGTF.

The chain combines TRBV29-1 with TRBJ2-1; TCRdb's assignment of TRBD2 cannot be checked, as there is no DNA. Looked up from germline, CDR1 is SQVTM and CDR2 is ANQGSEA. This CDR3 is 15 amino acids long. CDR3 sequence: CSVRTSGGPYNEQFF.

The CDR3 reads CASSPETVTNEQFF. V gene TRBV18 combines with J gene TRBJ2-1. This CDR3 has 14 amino acids. The germline gives CDR1 KGHSH, CDR2 LQKENI.

The genes are TRBV20-1 and TRBJ2-7; the TRBD1 assignment by TCRdb is unverifiable without DNA. The CDR3 is 14 residues long. Germline values: CDR1 DFQATT, CDR2 SNEGSKA (reference sequence). The CDR3 is CSARRDRGLREQYF.

The chain carries TRBV10-3 and TRBJ1-6; TCRdb proposes TRBD1, but this gene call is untestable without DNA. The CDR3 is 14 residues long. Germline lookup yields CDR1 ENHRY and CDR2 SYGVKD. The chain's CDR3 is CAITPGTGASPLHF.

V gene TRBV12-3 or TRBV12-4 combines with J gene TRBJ1-1. CDR3 length: 14 amino acids. CDR3 region: CATPVGEVNTEAFF.

V gene TRBV11-2 combines with J gene TRBJ1-6. This CDR3 spans 12 amino acids. Germline V gene data show CDR1 as SGHAT and CDR2 as FQNNGV. CDR3 residues: CASSFNNSPLHF.

The chain has TRBV7-6 and TRBJ2-7; the D gene TCRdb calls, TRBD1, cannot be checked with no DNA. In germline, CDR1 is SGHVS, CDR2 FNYEAQ. CDR3 length: 15 amino acids. CDR3 region: CASSPLEGGTYEQYF.

The rearrangement joins TRBV7-2 to TRBJ2-5; the TCRdb call, TRBD1, lacks DNA for checking. Germline CDR1 is SGHTA and CDR2 is FQGNSA. This CDR3 region has 14 residues. The CDR3 sequence is CASSTDSRRETQYF.

This chain uses TRBV7-2 with TRBJ2-5; lacking DNA, the TRBD2 call made by TCRdb goes unchecked. The CDR3 covers 17 residues. Germline CDR1 and CDR2: SGHTA and FQGNSA. The chain's CDR3 is CASSWGLAGDIQETQYF. Full variable domain (remainder filled in from reference TRBV7-2 and TRBJ2-5): GAGVSQSPSNKVTEKGKDVELRCDPISGHTALYWYRQSLGQGLEFLIYFQGNSAPDKSGLPSDRFSAERTGGSVSTLTIQRTQQEDSAVYLCASSWGLAGDIQETQYFGPGTRLLVL.

The genes are TRBV7-2 and TRBJ2-5. The CDR3 spans 13 residues. Germline-derived CDR1 and CDR2 are SGHTA and FQGNSA. CDR3 residues: CASSSGLGKTQYF.

The chain links TRBV28 to TRBJ1-2; TCRdb's assignment of TRBD1 cannot be checked, as there is no DNA. Germline V gene lookup returns CDR1 MDHEN and CDR2 SYDVKM. The CDR3 spans 14 residues. This CDR3 is CASRRGGEHYGYTF.

This chain joins TRBV20-1 and TRBJ1-2. Germline lookup yields CDR1 DFQATT and CDR2 SNEGSKA (reference sequence). The CDR3 runs 16 residues. The CDR3 loop is CSANSLEGGRDYGYTF.

The chain employs TRBV5-1 and TRBJ2-3; TCRdb calls TRBD2, which cannot be checked without DNA. CDR1 and CDR2 (germline): SGHRS, YFSETQ. CDR3 length: 16 amino acids. This CDR3 reads CASSQTSGASTDTQYF.

The chain employs TRBV10-3 and TRBJ1-2; as DNA is missing, the TRBD1 call by TCRdb cannot be tested. Germline V gene sequence: CDR1 ENHRY, CDR2 SYGVKD. The CDR3 has 15 residues. This CDR3 reads CAISEKGQRNYGYTF.

The CDR3 loop is CASSASPQGSAGANVLTF. The V gene is TRBV9, the J gene TRBJ2-6; there is no DNA to check the TCRdb D call of TRBD2. CDR1 is SGDLS, CDR2 YYNGEE, per germline. The CDR3 is 18 residues long.

The V gene is TRBV5-6, the J gene TRBJ2-6; TCRdb calls TRBD1, which cannot be checked without DNA. The CDR3 covers 16 residues. CDR1 and CDR2 from the germline V gene are SGHDT and YYEEEE. The CDR3 loop reads CASSPIRVSGANVLTF.

The chain recombines TRBV6-1 with TRBJ1-5; TCRdb's assignment of TRBD1 cannot be checked, as there is no DNA. From germline, CDR1 is MNHNS and CDR2 SASEGT. CDR3 length: 16 amino acids. This CDR3 is CASSTGGGLGSQPQHF.

The V and J genes are TRBV12-5 and TRBJ2-7. The germline CDR1 and CDR2 sequences are LGHNT and FRNRAP. The CDR3 spans 12 residues. Here the CDR3 reads CASGLEEYEQYF.

The chain is built from TRBV28 and TRBJ2-7; with no DNA, the TCRdb D assignment of TRBD1 cannot be verified. This CDR3 spans 15 amino acids. Germline V gene lookup returns CDR1 MDHEN and CDR2 SYDVKM. CDR3 sequence: CASSLRTGGVYEQYF.

The chain combines TRBV6-6 with TRBJ2-1; no DNA is available, so the TRBD2 call from TCRdb remains unchecked. Germline V gives CDR1 MNHNY, CDR2 SVGAGI (reference sequence). The CDR3 runs 13 residues. The CDR3: CASDRTRGNEQFF.

The chain joins TRBV7-9 to TRBJ2-7; TCRdb's D call, TRBD1, is unchecked because there is no DNA. Germline lookup yields CDR1 SEHNR and CDR2 FQNEAQ (reference sequence). This CDR3 has 14 amino acids. CDR3 sequence: CASSPLGQGPEQYF.

The chain combines TRBV14 with TRBJ1-4. From germline, CDR1 is SGHDN and CDR2 FVKESK. CDR3 size: 16 residues. CDR3: CASSQDRQQSGEKLFF.

The chain is built from TRBV27 and TRBJ2-7; the D call of TRBD1 rests on TCRdb alone, since no DNA is present to check it. CDR3 length: 16 residues. Germline V CDR1 and CDR2: MNHEY, SMNVEV (reference sequence). CDR3 sequence reads: CASSSLHARGLDEQYF.